This TCR beta chain was obtained from a study of cytomegalovirus exposure and HLA in healthy donors. Study background: Out of 150 million to 200 million T cells, an earlier analysis found more than 95 million unique TCR beta sequences in total. In an early release, HLA-typed donors contributed 80 million to 95 million unique TCR sequences.

A multiplex PCR was run with 60 Vbeta primers and 13 Jbeta primers. Per the authors' pipeline: Later, 65 million to 85 million unique TCR beta chains were counted in an analysis, and roughly 10 million of them were shared. Profiling relied on immunoSEQ multiplex PCR, and the TCRdb table lists in-frame clones only, not all of them. Clone size and the V and J calls come from that table; the DNA yielded D and trimming. The repertoire has about 160,000 clones, roughly 81% of them found once; the top ten carry approximately 13%. This receptor was obtained from a woman aged 50 to 65 in good health and CMV-seronegative. Sequenced material: PBMCs.

The chain's CDR3 is CASSQLGTSGGQETQYF. DNA of the CDR3: TGTGCCAGCAGCCAACTCGGGACTAGCGGAGGCCAAGAGACCCAGTACTTC. The chain has TRBV7-2 and TRBJ2-5; 11 positions agree with TRBD2. Trimming took 5 bases from V and 1 from J; bases not matched to a gene: 9. This CDR3 spans 17 amino acids. The V gene's germline CDR1 is SGHTA and CDR2 FQGNSA.